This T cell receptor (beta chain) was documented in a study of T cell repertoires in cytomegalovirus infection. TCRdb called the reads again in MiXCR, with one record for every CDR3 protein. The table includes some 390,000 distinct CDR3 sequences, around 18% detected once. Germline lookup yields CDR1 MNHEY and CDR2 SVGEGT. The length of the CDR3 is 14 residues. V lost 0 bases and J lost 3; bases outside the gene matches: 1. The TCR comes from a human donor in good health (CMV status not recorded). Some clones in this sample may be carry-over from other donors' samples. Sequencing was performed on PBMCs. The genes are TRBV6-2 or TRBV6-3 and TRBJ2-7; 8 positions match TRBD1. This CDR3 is CASSYSRGHYEQYF. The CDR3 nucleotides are TGTGCCAGCAGTTACTCCAGGGGGCACTACGAGCAGTACTTC.